These T cell receptor beta chains were read from a single sample in a study of low-dose radiotherapy and immunotherapy resistance in tumors. TCRdb reprocessed the reads with MiXCR, giving one entry per CDR3 protein. This repertoire shows about 84,000 distinct CDR3 sequences, around 17% found once; its top ten account for 1.4% to 1.5%. Sequences were derived from PBMCs, sampled after low-dose radiotherapy plus immunotherapy. The receptors stem from a male donor with prostate cancer. The CDR3 runs from the conserved cysteine through the conserved F or W. Fields, in order: D gene, V gene, clone size, J gene, CDR3 protein, CDR3 DNA. The D gene is left open where the match is weak. Size is omitted from some rows. Given values are once, few, many or a class for expanded clones.

TRBD1	TRBV29-1	many	TRBJ1-5	CSVLQGAGQPQHF	TGCAGCGTTCTACAGGGGGCCGGGCAGCCCCAGCATTTT
TRBD1	TRBV28	many	TRBJ1-5	CASSSQGAGNQPQHF	TGTGCCAGCAGTTCACAGGGGGCTGGAAATCAGCCCCAGCATTTT
-	TRBV2	many	TRBJ2-1	CASSENLSVYNEQFF	TGTGCCAGCAGTGAAAATTTAAGCGTCTACAATGAGCAGTTCTTC
TRBD2	TRBV20-1	many	TRBJ2-2	CSARKSGDYTGELFF	TGCAGTGCTAGAAAGAGCGGGGATTACACCGGGGAGCTGTTTTTT
-	TRBV2	-	TRBJ2-1	CASRLEFNEQFF	TGTGCCAGCAGGCTGGAGTTCAATGAGCAGTTCTTC
-	TRBV4-1	many	TRBJ1-4	CASSQDRGPNEKLFF	TGCGCCAGCAGCCAAGATCGAGGCCCGAATGAAAAACTGTTTTTT
TRBD2	TRBV6-2/TRBV6-3	-	TRBJ2-5	CASSYGAGGPQETQYF	TGTGCCAGCAGTTACGGAGCGGGAGGTCCCCAAGAGACCCAGTACTTC
TRBD1	TRBV7-9	many	TRBJ2-2	CASSPPYGQGAGELFF	TGTGCCAGCAGCCCGCCATATGGACAGGGAGCCGGGGAGCTGTTTTTT
-	TRBV4-2	-	TRBJ2-5	CASSQYGDQETQYF	TGTGCCAGCAGCCAATATGGCGATCAAGAGACCCAGTACTTC
-	TRBV28	many	TRBJ1-1	CASSLGVMNTEAFF	TGTGCCAGCAGTTTGGGAGTTATGAACACTGAAGCTTTCTTT
-	TRBV30	many	TRBJ2-7	CAWEDRGSYEQYF	TGTGCCTGGGAAGATCGGGGATCCTACGAGCAGTACTTC
-	TRBV9	-	TRBJ2-7	CASSVGQGNTYEQYF	TGTGCCAGCAGCGTAGGGCAGGGGAACACCTACGAGCAGTACTTC
TRBD1	TRBV14	many	TRBJ2-5	CASSPTTGRVTQYF	TGTGCCAGCAGCCCAACGACAGGGCGGGTGACCCAGTACTTC
-	TRBV9	many	TRBJ2-1	CASSHSGTYNEQFF	TGTGCCAGCAGCCATTCGGGGACCTACAATGAGCAGTTCTTC
TRBD2	TRBV20-1	many	TRBJ2-5	CSARGLAGGWGIEETQYF	TGCAGTGCTCGGGGACTAGCGGGAGGGTGGGGGATTGAAGAGACCCAGTACTTC
TRBD2	TRBV6-2/TRBV6-3	many	TRBJ2-2	CASSYKRLAGEDTGELFF	TGTGCCAGCAGTTACAAGCGACTAGCGGGAGAAGACACCGGGGAGCTGTTTTTT
TRBD2	TRBV9	-	TRBJ2-7	CASSVELAGGAEQYF	TGTGCCAGCAGCGTAGAACTAGCGGGAGGTGCCGAGCAGTACTTC
TRBD2	TRBV28	many	TRBJ2-7	CASSSGLAGTYEQYF	TGTGCCAGCAGTTCGGGACTAGCGGGAACCTACGAGCAGTACTTC
-	TRBV7-2	many	TRBJ2-3	CASSLGGLNTDTQYF	TGTGCCAGCAGCTTAGGGGGACTGAACACAGATACGCAGTATTTT
TRBD1	TRBV4-1	-	TRBJ2-6	CASSQADRGFSGANVLTF	TGCGCCAGCAGCCAAGCCGACAGGGGATTCTCTGGGGCCAACGTCCTGACTTTC
-	TRBV4-1	many	TRBJ2-7	CASSQDWGISYEQYF	TGCGCCAGCAGCCAAGATTGGGGTATATCCTACGAGCAGTACTTC
-	TRBV6-1	few	TRBJ1-2	CASSEANTNYGYTF	TGTGCCAGCAGTGAAGCGAACACGAACTATGGCTACACCTTC
TRBD2	TRBV11-2	many	TRBJ2-1	CASSLEPTSGPYNEQFF	TGTGCCAGCAGCTTAGAACCCACTAGCGGCCCCTACAATGAGCAGTTCTTC
-	TRBV6-8	-	TRBJ1-4	CASSYRGENEKLFF	TGTGCCAGCAGTTATCGAGGCGAAAATGAAAAACTGTTTTTT
TRBD1	TRBV12-3/TRBV12-4	-	TRBJ2-7	CASSLQGAGYEHYF	TGTGCCAGCAGTTTACAGGGGGCTGGGTACGAACACTACTTC
-	TRBV6-2/TRBV6-3	many	TRBJ2-3	CASSHSPPDTQYF	TGTGCCAGCAGTCACTCCCCGCCAGATACGCAGTATTTT
TRBD1	TRBV20-1	many	TRBJ2-5	CSARPLDRVYQETQYF	TGCAGTGCTAGGCCGTTGGACAGGGTCTACCAAGAGACCCAGTACTTC
-	TRBV6-2/TRBV6-3	-	TRBJ2-7	CASRQGAYKQYF	TGTGCCAGCAGGCAGGGTGCCTACAAGCAGTACTTC
-	TRBV7-9	many	TRBJ2-2	CASVVFGSGELFF	TGTGCCAGCGTCGTATTCGGATCCGGGGAGCTGTTTTTT
TRBD2	TRBV5-4	few	TRBJ2-3	CASSLEASGHNTDTQYF	TGTGCCAGCAGCTTGGAGGCTAGCGGACACAACACAGATACGCAGTATTTT
TRBD2	TRBV10-2	many	TRBJ2-7	CASSELAGKYEQYF	TGCGCCAGCAGTGAGCTAGCGGGAAAATACGAGCAGTACTTC
TRBD1	TRBV20-1	many	TRBJ2-7	CSADGDRGPLYEQYF	TGCAGTGCTGACGGGGACAGGGGGCCGTTATACGAGCAGTACTTC
TRBD1	TRBV27	-	TRBJ2-5	CASSLVLTGGAPGTQYF	TGTGCCAGCAGTTTGGTTTTAACAGGGGGCGCCCCGGGGACCCAGTACTTC
-	TRBV3-1	many	TRBJ1-3	CASSPTGRVGNTIYF	TGTGCCAGCAGCCCAACGGGGCGGGTCGGAAACACCATATATTTT
-	TRBV11-1	many	TRBJ1-2	CASSLGGFYGYTF	TGTGCCAGCAGCCTCGGCGGGTTCTATGGCTACACCTTC
TRBD2	TRBV4-3	-	TRBJ2-7	CASSQGLAGSSYEQYF	TGCGCCAGCAGCCAGGGACTAGCGGGTAGCTCCTACGAGCAGTACTTC
-	TRBV29-1	many	TRBJ2-2	CSVLGGNTGELFF	TGCAGCGTCCTCGGCGGGAACACCGGGGAGCTGTTTTTT
TRBD1	TRBV7-9	-	TRBJ1-6	CASSSETGFYNSPLHF	TGTGCCAGCAGCTCCGAGACAGGGTTCTATAATTCACCCCTCCACTTT
TRBD2	TRBV5-1	few	TRBJ2-3	CASSTGLLAGGLGDTQYF	TGCGCCAGCAGCACCGGATTACTAGCGGGAGGGCTTGGAGATACGCAGTATTTT
-	TRBV20-1	many	TRBJ1-5	CSATQGMGNQPQHF	TGCAGTGCTACTCAAGGGATGGGAAATCAGCCCCAGCATTTT
-	TRBV7-7	-	TRBJ2-1	CASSQDRYNEQIF	TGTGCCAGCAGCCAGGACCGGTACAATGAGCAGATCTTC
-	TRBV19	many	TRBJ1-3	CASSIQDNTIYF	TGTGCCAGTAGTATCCAGGACAACACCATATATTTT
-	TRBV7-2	-	TRBJ2-2	CASSLGGGHTGELFFFFFF	-